These 14 T cell receptor beta chains were all obtained from the same sample, sequenced in a study of blood T cells in healthy people across ages. A second PCR of roughly 7 to 11 cycles used a sample-barcoded 5' primer and a J-beta primer mix. TCRdb reprocessed the 5' RACE reads with MiXCR, giving one entry per CDR3 protein. The sample includes approximately 2,000,000 distinct CDR3 sequences, more than 35% of them seen just once. The specimen was blood. All receptors derive from a human donor in good health.

This clonotype has just a few counts. V is TRBV29-1 and J is TRBJ2-1, with TRBD1 as a possible D gene (5 bases). The ends were cut back, 5 bases at V and 1 base at J, with 18 bases in the middle. The CDR3 sequence is 16 residues long. The germline V gene encodes CDR1 SQVTM and CDR2 ANQGSEA. CDR3 in DNA: TGCAGCGTTAAAAGCTCTAGGGGCGCGTCCTACAATGAGCAGTTCTTC. Its protein product is CSVKSSRGASYNEQFF.

The chain is built from TRBV20-1 and TRBJ1-2; TRBD1 is a possible D gene (5 bases). The V gene's germline CDR1 is DFQATT and CDR2 SNEGSKA (reference sequence). V was trimmed by 5 bases and J by 4 bases, leaving 14 bases between them. CDR3 length: 13 residues. The CDR3 DNA sequence: TGCAGTGCTTCCCTCAGGGCCGGCTATGGCTACACCTTC. Its translation is CSASLRAGYGYTF.

The chain is built from TRBV10-3 and TRBJ1-5; no reliable D call. V lost 11 bases to trimming and J lost 4 bases, with 15 bases between them. The CDR3 runs 13 residues. Germline CDR1 is ENHRY and CDR2 is SYGVKD. The CDR3 nucleotides read TGTGCCGTCACTATGGACGTTAATCAGCCCCAGCATTTT. Protein: CAVTMDVNQPQHF.

This clonotype was counted a few times. The chain carries TRBV28 and TRBJ2-4; D is unresolved. The end of the DNA is better explained by TRBJ2-7, so the J call may be wrong. The CDR3 has 14 residues. The germline CDR1 and CDR2 sequences are MDHEN and SYDVKM. The CDR3: CASSLLSVGYEQYF. The CDR3 coding sequence is TGTGCCAGCAGTTTATTATCGGTTGGGTACGAGCAGTACTTC.

The chain is built from TRBV20-1 and TRBJ1-1; 8 bases fit TRBD1. The CDR3 spans 15 residues. V shed 0 bases, J shed 0 bases, and the junction held 3 bases outside the gene matches. In germline, CDR1 is DFQATT, CDR2 SNEGSKA (reference sequence). CDR3 DNA: TGCAGTGCTAGAGATTGGACAGGGCTGAACACTGAAGCTTTCTTT. Translation gives CSARDWTGLNTEAFF.

The J gene is TRBJ2-3, the V gene TRBV11-2; 11 positions agree with TRBD2. Germline V gives CDR1 SGHAT, CDR2 FQNNGV. This CDR3 comprises 17 residues. With 5 bases clipped from V and 3 bases from J, the junction kept 10 bases outside the gene matches. CDR3 DNA: TGTGCCAGCAGCCAGCCCCTGACTAGCGGGGTAACAGATACGCAGTATTTT. Protein product: CASSQPLTSGVTDTQYF.

This clonotype has more than one count but fewer than ten. The chain combines TRBV27 with TRBJ1-2, with 7 bases aligning to TRBD1. J was trimmed by 7 bases and V by 0 bases; bases with no gene match: 8. The CDR3 sequence is 15 residues long. Germline values: CDR1 MNHEY, CDR2 SMNVEV (reference sequence). In DNA, the CDR3 is TGTGCCAGCAGTTTATCGTACAGGGGCGAGGTTGGCTACACCTTC. Translation: CASSLSYRGEVGYTF.

This clonotype occurred a few times. CDR3: CSARDIAGDLDTQYF. CDR3 DNA sequence: TGCAGTGCTAGAGATATCGCGGGGGATCTTGATACGCAGTATTTT. The chain uses TRBV20-1 and TRBJ2-3; 7 bases fit TRBD2. The germline V gene has CDR1 DFQATT and CDR2 SNEGSKA (reference sequence). The CDR3 length is 15 residues. V trimming: 0 bases; J trimming: 6 bases; junction bases outside the gene matches: 9.

The chain has TRBV5-1 and TRBJ1-2; D might be TRBD1 (5 bases). CDR3 length: 15 residues. The germline V and J ends were trimmed by 1 base and 0 bases, with 10 bases remaining between them. Germline CDR1 SGHRS, CDR2 YFSETQ. The CDR3 loop is CASSLSWGPNYGYTF. Here the CDR3 DNA reads TGCGCCAGCAGCTTGTCGTGGGGACCTAACTATGGCTACACCTTC.

As to this clonotype: No DNA is shown, since the ends of the CDR3 on it are uncertain; the CDR3 is the one TCRdb lists. The chain is built from TRBV12-3 or TRBV12-4 and TRBJ2-5; the DNA was not compared with TRBD1, the D call given in the table. The CDR3 contains 16 residues when both ends are counted. CDR3: CASSSSDRGWQETQYF.

The sample holds many counts of this clonotype. The chain uses TRBV9 and TRBJ2-6; D is unresolved. Germline-derived CDR1 and CDR2 are SGDLS and YYNGEE. The ends were cut back, 3 bases at V and 0 bases at J, with 4 bases in the middle. The CDR3 consists of 14 residues. The CDR3 DNA is TGTGCCAGCAGCGCTAACTCTGGGGCCAACGTCCTGACTTTC. It encodes CASSANSGANVLTF.

This rearrangement joins TRBV29-1 to TRBJ2-1, with D possibly being TRBD1 or TRBD2 (5 bases each). The CDR3 extends over 12 amino acids. V dropped 4 bases and J dropped 9 bases, with 13 bases sitting between them. In germline, CDR1 is SQVTM, CDR2 ANQGSEA. The CDR3 here is CSVVRGQGEQFF. CDR3 bases: TGCAGCGTTGTTCGAGGGCAGGGTGAGCAGTTCTTC.

This clonotype came up a few times. Written as DNA, the CDR3 is TGTGCCAGCCACCGGCGGCGGCCCCAGCATTTT. Translating it yields CASHRRRPQHF. V and J are TRBV6-5 and TRBJ1-5; D gene uncertain. V was clipped by 8 bases and J by 9 bases, with 11 bases between them. The CDR3 contains 11 residues. From germline, CDR1 is MNHEY and CDR2 SVGAGI.

The rearrangement joins TRBV6-5 to TRBJ2-4; tentatively, D is TRBD1 (7 bases). The CDR3 consists of 14 residues. Germline CDR1 reads MNHEY; CDR2 reads SVGAGI. V was pared by 6 bases and J by 13 bases, with 22 bases between. The CDR3 nucleotides read TGTGCCAGCAGCCCCGGGACAGCTACTCGGGAGCAGTACTTC. Residues: CASSPGTATREQYF.